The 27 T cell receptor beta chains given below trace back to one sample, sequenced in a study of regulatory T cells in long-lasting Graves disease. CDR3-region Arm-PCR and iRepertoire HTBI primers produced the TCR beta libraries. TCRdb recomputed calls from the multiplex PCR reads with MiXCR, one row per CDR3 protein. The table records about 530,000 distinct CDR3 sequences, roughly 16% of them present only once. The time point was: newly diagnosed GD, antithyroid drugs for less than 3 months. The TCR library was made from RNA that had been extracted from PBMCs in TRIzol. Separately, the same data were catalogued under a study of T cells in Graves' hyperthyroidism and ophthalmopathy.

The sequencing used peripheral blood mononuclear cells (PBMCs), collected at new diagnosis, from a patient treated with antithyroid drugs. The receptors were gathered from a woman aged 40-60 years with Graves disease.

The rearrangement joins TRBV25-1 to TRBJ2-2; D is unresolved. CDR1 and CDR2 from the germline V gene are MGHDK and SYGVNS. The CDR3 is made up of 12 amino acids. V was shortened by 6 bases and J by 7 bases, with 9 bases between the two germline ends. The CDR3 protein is CASSPPLGELFF. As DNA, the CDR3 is TGTGCCAGCAGCCCTCCCCTCGGGGAGCTGTTTTTT. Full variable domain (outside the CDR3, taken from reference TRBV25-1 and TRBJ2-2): EADIYQTPRYLVIGTGKKITLECSQTMGHDKMYWYQQDPGMELHLIHYSYGVNSTEKGDLSSESTVSRIRTEHFPLTLESARPSHTSQYLCASSPPLGELFFGEGSRLTVL.

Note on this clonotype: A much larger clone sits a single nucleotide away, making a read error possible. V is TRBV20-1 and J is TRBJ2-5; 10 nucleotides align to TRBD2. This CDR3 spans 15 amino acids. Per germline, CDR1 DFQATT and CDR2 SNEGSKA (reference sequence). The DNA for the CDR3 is TGCAGTGCTAGCTTGCTAGCGGGGGAACCAGGGACCCGGTACTTC. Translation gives CSASLLAGEPGTRYF.

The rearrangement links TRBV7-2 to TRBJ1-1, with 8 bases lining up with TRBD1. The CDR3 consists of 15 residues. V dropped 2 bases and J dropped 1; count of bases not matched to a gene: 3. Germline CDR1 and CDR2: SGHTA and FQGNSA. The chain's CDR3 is CASSLLTGGNTEAFF. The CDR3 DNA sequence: TGTGCCAGCAGCTTATTAACAGGGGGGAACACTGAAGCTTTCTTT.

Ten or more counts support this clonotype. This chain's CDR3 is CASSPPGRENTIYF. The DNA of the CDR3 is TGTGCCAGCTCACCGCCGGGACGGGAAAACACCATATATTTT. The chain couples TRBV18 to TRBJ1-3, with D possibly TRBD1 on 5 matching bases. The V gene's germline CDR1 is KGHSH and CDR2 LQKENI. The CDR3 is made up of 14 amino acids. Trimming stripped 3 bases from V and 6 bases from J, with 12 bases between.

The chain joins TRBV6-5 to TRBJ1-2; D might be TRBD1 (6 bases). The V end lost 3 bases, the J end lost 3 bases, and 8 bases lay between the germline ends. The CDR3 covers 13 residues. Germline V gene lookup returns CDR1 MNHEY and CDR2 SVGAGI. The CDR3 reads CASSYHRDYGYTF. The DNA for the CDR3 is TGTGCCAGCAGTTATCACAGGGACTATGGCTACACCTTC.

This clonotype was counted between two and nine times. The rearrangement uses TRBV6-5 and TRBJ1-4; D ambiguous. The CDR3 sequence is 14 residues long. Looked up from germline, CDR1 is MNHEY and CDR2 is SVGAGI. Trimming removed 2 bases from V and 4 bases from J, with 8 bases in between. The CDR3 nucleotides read TGTGCCAGCAGTTACAAAGCTTATAATGAAAAACTGTTTTTT. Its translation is CASSYKAYNEKLFF.

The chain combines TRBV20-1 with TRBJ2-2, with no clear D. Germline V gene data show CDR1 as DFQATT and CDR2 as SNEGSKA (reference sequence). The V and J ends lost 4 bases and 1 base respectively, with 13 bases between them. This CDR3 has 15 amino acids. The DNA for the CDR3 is TGCAGTGCTACCCCTTTGACAAAGAACACCGGGGAGCTGTTTTTT. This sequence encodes CSATPLTKNTGELFF.

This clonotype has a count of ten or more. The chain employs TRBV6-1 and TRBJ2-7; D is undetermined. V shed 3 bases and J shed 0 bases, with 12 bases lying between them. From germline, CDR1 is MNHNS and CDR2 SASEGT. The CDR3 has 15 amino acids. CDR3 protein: CASSEAQRSSYEQYF. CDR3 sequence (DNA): TGTGCCAGCAGTGAGGCTCAGAGGAGCTCCTACGAGCAGTACTTC.

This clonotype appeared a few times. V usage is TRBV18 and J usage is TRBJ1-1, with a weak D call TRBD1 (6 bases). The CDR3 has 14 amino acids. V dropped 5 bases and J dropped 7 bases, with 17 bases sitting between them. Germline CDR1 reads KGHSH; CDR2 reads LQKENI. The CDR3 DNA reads TGTGCCAGCTCAACACGGGACATTGGGGGTGAAGCTTTCTTT. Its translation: CASSTRDIGGEAFF.

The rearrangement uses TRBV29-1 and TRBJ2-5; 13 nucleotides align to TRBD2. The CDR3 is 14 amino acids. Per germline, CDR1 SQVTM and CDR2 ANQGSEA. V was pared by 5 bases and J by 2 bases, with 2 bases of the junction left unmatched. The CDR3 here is CSVTSGGGQETQYF. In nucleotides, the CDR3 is TGCAGCGTTACTAGCGGGGGGGGGCAAGAGACCCAGTACTTC.

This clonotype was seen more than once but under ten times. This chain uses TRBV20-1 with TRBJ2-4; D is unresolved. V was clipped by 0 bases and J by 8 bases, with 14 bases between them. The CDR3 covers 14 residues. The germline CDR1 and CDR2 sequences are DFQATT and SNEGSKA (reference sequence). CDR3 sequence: CSARDLGRAYIQYF. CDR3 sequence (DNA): TGCAGTGCTAGAGATCTCGGAAGGGCATACATTCAGTACTTC.

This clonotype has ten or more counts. The CDR3 spells CASSSGGGSGDTQYF. The CDR3 bases are TGTGCCAGCAGCTCAGGCGGGGGGTCGGGAGATACGCAGTATTTT. This chain connects TRBV7-9 to TRBJ2-3; TRBD2 aligns across 8 bases. With V trimmed by 4 bases and J by 5 bases, 8 bases remained unmatched. The CDR3 runs to 15 residues. The germline CDR1 and CDR2 sequences are SEHNR and FQNEAQ (reference sequence).

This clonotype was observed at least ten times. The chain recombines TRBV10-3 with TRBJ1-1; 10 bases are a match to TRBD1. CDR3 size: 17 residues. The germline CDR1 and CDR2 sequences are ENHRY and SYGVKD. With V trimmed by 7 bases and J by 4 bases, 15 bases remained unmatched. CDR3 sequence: CAIKGQGRGAPTTEAFF. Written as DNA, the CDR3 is TGTGCCATCAAGGGACAGGGGCGTGGGGCGCCTACCACTGAAGCTTTCTTT.

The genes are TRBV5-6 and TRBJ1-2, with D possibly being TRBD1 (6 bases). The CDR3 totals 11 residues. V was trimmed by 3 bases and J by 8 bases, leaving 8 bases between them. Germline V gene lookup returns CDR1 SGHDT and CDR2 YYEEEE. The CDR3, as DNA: TGTGCCAGCAGCTGGGGGCAAGGCTACACCTTC. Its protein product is CASSWGQGYTF.

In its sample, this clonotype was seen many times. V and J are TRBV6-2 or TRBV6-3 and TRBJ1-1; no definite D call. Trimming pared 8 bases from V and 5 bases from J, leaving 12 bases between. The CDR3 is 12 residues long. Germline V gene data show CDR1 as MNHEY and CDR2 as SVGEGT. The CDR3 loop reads CASAGMGTEAFF. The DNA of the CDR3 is TGTGCCAGCGCGGGGATGGGGACTGAAGCTTTCTTT.

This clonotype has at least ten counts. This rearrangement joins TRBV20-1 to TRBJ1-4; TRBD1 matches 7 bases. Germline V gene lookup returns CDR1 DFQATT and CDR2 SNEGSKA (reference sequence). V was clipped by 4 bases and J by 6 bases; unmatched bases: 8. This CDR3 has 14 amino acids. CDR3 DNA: TGCAGTGCTACAAGACAGGGCGGTGATGAAAAACTGTTTTTT. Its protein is CSATRQGGDEKLFF.

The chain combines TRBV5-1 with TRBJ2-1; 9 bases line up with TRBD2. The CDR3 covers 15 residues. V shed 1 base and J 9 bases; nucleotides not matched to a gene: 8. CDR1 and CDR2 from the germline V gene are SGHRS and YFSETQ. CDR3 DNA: TGCGCCAGCAGCTTGATTAGCGGGGGACCCGGTGAGCAGTTCTTC. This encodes CASSLISGGPGEQFF.

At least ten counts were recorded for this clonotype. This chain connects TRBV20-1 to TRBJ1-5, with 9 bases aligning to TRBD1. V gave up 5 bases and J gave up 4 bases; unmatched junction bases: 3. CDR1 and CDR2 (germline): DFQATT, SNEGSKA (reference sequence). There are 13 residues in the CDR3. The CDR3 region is CSAGTGSNQPQHF. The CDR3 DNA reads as TGCAGTGCTGGGACAGGGTCTAATCAGCCCCAGCATTTT.

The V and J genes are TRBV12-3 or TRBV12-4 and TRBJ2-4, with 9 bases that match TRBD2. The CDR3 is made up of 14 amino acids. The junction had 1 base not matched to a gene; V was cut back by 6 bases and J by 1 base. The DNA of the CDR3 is TGTGCCAGCAGAACTAGCGGGGCCAAAAACATTCAGTACTTC. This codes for CASRTSGAKNIQYF.

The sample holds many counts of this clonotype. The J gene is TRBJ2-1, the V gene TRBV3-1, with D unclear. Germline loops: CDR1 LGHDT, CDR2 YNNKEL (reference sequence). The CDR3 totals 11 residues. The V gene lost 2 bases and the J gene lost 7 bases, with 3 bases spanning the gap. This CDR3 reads CASSQLNEQFF. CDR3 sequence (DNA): TGTGCCAGCAGCCAACTGAATGAGCAGTTCTTC.

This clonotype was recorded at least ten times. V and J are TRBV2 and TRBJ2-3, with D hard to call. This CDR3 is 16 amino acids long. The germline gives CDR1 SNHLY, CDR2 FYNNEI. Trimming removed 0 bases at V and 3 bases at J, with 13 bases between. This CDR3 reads CASSEAALIPTDTQYF. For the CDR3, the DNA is TGTGCCAGCAGTGAAGCAGCCCTTATACCTACAGATACGCAGTATTTT.

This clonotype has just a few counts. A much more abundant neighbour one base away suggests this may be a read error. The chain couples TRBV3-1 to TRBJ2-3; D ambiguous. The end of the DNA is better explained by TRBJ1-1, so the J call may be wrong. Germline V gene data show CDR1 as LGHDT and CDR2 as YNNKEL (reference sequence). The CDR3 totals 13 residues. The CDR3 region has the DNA TGTGTCAGCAGCGCCCGAGGAGGCGCTGAAGCTTTCTTT. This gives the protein CVSSARGGAEAFF.

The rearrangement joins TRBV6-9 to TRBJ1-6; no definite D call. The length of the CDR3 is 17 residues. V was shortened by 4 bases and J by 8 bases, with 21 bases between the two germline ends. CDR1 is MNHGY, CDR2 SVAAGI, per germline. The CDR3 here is CASSFPAGAVRDSPLHF. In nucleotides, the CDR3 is TGTGCCAGCAGTTTTCCCGCGGGCGCGGTGCGGGATTCACCCCTCCACTTT.

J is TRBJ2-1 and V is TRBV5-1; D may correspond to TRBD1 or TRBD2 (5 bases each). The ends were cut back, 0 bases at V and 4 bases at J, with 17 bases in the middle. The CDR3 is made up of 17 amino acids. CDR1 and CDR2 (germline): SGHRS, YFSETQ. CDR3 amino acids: CASSLGDLRWGYNEQFF. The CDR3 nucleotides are TGCGCCAGCAGCTTGGGGGACCTTCGATGGGGTTACAATGAGCAGTTCTTC.

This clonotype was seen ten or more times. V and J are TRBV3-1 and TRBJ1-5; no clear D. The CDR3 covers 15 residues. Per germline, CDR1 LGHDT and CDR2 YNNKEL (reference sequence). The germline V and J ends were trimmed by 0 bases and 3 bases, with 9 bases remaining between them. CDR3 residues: CASSQDLGNNQPQHF. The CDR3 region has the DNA TGTGCCAGCAGCCAAGATCTGGGGAACAATCAGCCCCAGCATTTT.

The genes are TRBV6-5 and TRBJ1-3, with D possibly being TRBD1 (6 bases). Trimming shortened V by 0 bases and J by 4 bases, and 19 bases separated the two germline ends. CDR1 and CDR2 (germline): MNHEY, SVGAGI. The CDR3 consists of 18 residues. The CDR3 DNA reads TGTGCCAGCAGTTACTCAGGTGCTTGGACAGTAGGAGGAAACACCATATATTTT. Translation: CASSYSGAWTVGGNTIYF.

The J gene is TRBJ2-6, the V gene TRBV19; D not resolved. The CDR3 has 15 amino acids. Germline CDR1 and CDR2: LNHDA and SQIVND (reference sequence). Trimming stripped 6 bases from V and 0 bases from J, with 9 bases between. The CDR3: CASSPDNSGANVLTF. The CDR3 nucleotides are TGTGCCAGTAGCCCCGACAACTCTGGGGCCAACGTCCTGACTTTC.